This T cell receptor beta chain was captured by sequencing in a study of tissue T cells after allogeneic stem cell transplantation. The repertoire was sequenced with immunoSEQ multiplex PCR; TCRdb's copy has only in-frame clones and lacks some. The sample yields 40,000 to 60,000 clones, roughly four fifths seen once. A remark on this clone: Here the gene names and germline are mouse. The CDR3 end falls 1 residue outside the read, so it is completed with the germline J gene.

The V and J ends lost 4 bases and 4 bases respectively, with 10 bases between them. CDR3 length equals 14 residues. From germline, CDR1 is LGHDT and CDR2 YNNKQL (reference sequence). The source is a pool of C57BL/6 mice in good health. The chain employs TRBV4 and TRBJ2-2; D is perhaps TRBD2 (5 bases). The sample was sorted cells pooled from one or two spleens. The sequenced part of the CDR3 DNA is TGTGCCAGCAGCTTGGGTGGGGTCACCGGGCAGCTCTAC. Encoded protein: CASSLGGVTGQLY. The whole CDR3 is CASSLGGVTGQLYF.